The 17 T cell receptor beta chains below all came from one sample that was sequenced in a study of blood T cell repertoires in COVID-19. Profiling relied on immunoSEQ multiplex PCR, and the TCRdb table lists in-frame clones only, not all of them. The table has 250,000 or so clones, approximately 83% seen once. Source material: peripheral blood. The origin of the receptors is a man aged 80 or over with acute or convalescent COVID-19.

The chain is built from TRBV2 and TRBJ1-5; 8 bases line up with TRBD1. CDR1 is SNHLY and CDR2 is FYNNEI in the germline V gene. The V gene end was trimmed by 2 bases and the J gene end by 2 bases; junction bases not matched to a gene: 14. CDR3 length equals 19 residues. The CDR3 DNA is TGTGCCAGCAGTGAACGTTCCCGGACAGGGCGAGACGGCAATCAGCCCCAGCATTTT. This sequence encodes CASSERSRTGRDGNQPQHF.

The rearrangement links TRBV19 to TRBJ1-6, with D perhaps matching TRBD1 (6 bases). The CDR3 spans 13 residues. Germline V gives CDR1 LNHDA, CDR2 SQIVND (reference sequence). Trimming removed 4 bases at V and 10 bases at J, with 11 bases between. CDR3 residues: CASSTSGVSPLHF. The CDR3 DNA sequence: TGTGCCAGTAGTACCTCAGGGGTGTCACCCCTCCACTTT.

This chain uses TRBV11-2 with TRBJ2-7; 8 bases agree with TRBD1. CDR1 SGHAT and CDR2 FQNNGV come from the germline V gene. Germline trimming cut 6 bases from V and 2 bases from J; bases unmatched to any gene: 3. This CDR3 has 13 residues. The CDR3: CASSRDRPYEQYF. CDR3 bases: TGTGCCAGCAGTAGGGACAGGCCCTACGAGCAGTACTTC.

The CDR3 region is CASSPGIIYEQYF. The CDR3 DNA reads as TGTGCCAGCTCACCAGGCATCATCTACGAGCAGTACTTC. V is TRBV18 and J is TRBJ2-7; D not certain. From germline, CDR1 is KGHSH and CDR2 LQKENI. The length of the CDR3 is 13 residues. Trimming took off 2 bases at V and 3 bases at J, with 8 bases between the two ends.

This chain links TRBV27 with TRBJ1-1; D not resolved. CDR3 length equals 14 residues. Trimming stripped 0 bases from V and 9 bases from J, with 14 bases between. CDR1 is MNHEY, CDR2 SMNVEV, per germline (reference sequence). CDR3 DNA: TGTGCCAGCAGTTTATCCACAGTGGCAGCCAAAGCTTTCTTT. Protein sequence: CASSLSTVAAKAFF.

The chain recombines TRBV5-1 with TRBJ2-7; D is perhaps TRBD1 (6 bases). The CDR3 has 12 residues. Between the trimmed V and J ends, which lost 7 bases and 5 bases, there was a span of 13 bases. Germline V CDR1 and CDR2: SGHRS, YFSETQ. The CDR3 spells CASLPGADEQYF. The CDR3 nucleotides read TGCGCCAGCCTGCCAGGGGCTGACGAGCAGTACTTC.

V is TRBV3-1 (or the pseudogene TRBV3-2) and J is TRBJ2-7; 10 nucleotides agree with TRBD2. The CDR3 sequence is 14 residues long. Germline-derived CDR1 and CDR2 are LGHDT and YNNKEL (reference sequence). V trimming: 3 bases; J trimming: 6 bases; junction bases outside the gene matches: 5. CDR3 bases: TGTGCCAGCAGCCACGGACTAGCGGAAACCGAGCAGTACTTC. Translating it yields CASSHGLAETEQYF.

This rearrangement joins TRBV6-4 to TRBJ2-2, with 11 bases matching TRBD2. This CDR3 has 19 amino acids. CDR1 and CDR2 (germline): MRHNA, SNTAGT. The V gene end was trimmed by 7 bases and the J gene end by 0 bases; junction bases not matched to a gene: 13. The CDR3 nucleotides read TGTGCCAGCACCGAGAGGCCTAGCGGGAGGCACGCGAACACCGGGGAGCTGTTTTTT. This translates into CASTERPSGRHANTGELFF.

This chain uses TRBV6-5 with TRBJ2-2, with D perhaps TRBD2 (5 bases). From germline, CDR1 is MNHEY and CDR2 SVGAGI. The CDR3 totals 14 residues. The V end lost 6 bases, the J end lost 13 bases, and 21 bases lay between the germline ends. The DNA for the CDR3 is TGTGCCAGCAGGCCCAAGGACTCGTTCGGTGGGCTGTTTTTT. This sequence encodes CASRPKDSFGGLFF.

The chain carries TRBV6-1 and TRBJ2-7; 8 nucleotides match TRBD1. The CDR3 has 15 residues. CDR1 MNHNS and CDR2 SASEGT come from the germline V gene. The junction had 7 bases not matched to a gene; V was cut back by 2 bases and J by 4 bases. In nucleotides, the CDR3 is TGTGCCAGCAGTGAACTCGGGACAGGTTATTACGAGCAGTACTTC. It encodes CASSELGTGYYEQYF.

CDR3 nucleotide sequence: TGCGCCAGCAGCCAGCGATTCCCTCGGCCCCAGGAAGATACGCAGTATTTT. Translating gives CASSQRFPRPQEDTQYF. The chain is built from TRBV4-1 and TRBJ2-3, with no clear D. The germline CDR1 and CDR2 sequences are MGHRA and YSYEKL. Trimming removed 3 bases at V and 5 bases at J, with 21 bases between. This CDR3 comprises 17 residues.

This sequence joins TRBV18 and TRBJ2-1; D might be TRBD2 (5 bases). The V and J ends lost 3 bases and 5 bases respectively, with 14 bases between them. CDR1 is KGHSH and CDR2 is LQKENI in the germline V gene. The CDR3 runs to 15 residues. In DNA, the CDR3 is TGTGCCAGCTCACCCGCACCACCAGCGGACAATGAGCAGTTCTTC. Protein sequence: CASSPAPPADNEQFF.

The genes are TRBV19 and TRBJ2-2; D possibly corresponds to TRBD2 (6 bases). The CDR3 is 16 amino acids. The germline gives CDR1 LNHDA, CDR2 SQIVND (reference sequence). Trimming shortened V by 1 base and J by 3 bases, and 12 bases separated the two germline ends. This CDR3 is CASSIAGVGYTGELFF. The CDR3 DNA reads as TGTGCCAGTAGTATAGCGGGAGTTGGTTACACCGGGGAGCTGTTTTTT.

The chain links TRBV28 to TRBJ2-5; the match to TRBD2 covers 8 bases. J lost 0 bases, V lost 2 bases, and 5 bases had no gene match. This CDR3 spans 16 amino acids. Germline V gives CDR1 MDHEN, CDR2 SYDVKM. The CDR3 loop is CASSLRTSGYQETQYF. CDR3 coding DNA: TGTGCCAGCAGTTTACGTACTAGCGGTTACCAAGAGACCCAGTACTTC.

The chain uses TRBV24-1 and TRBJ1-2; 8 nucleotides match TRBD1. Germline CDR1 and CDR2: KGHDR and SFDVKD. J lost 11 bases, V lost 2 bases, and 3 bases had no gene match. There are 12 residues in the CDR3. DNA for the CDR3: TGTGCCACCAGTGATTATGGGGACAGGTACACCTTC. It encodes CATSDYGDRYTF.

The chain has TRBV30 and TRBJ2-5; TRBD2 matches 7 bases. V shed 0 bases, J shed 5 bases, and the junction held 3 bases outside the gene matches. The CDR3 runs 13 residues. Germline lookup yields CDR1 GTSNPN and CDR2 SVGIG (reference sequence). The CDR3 region has the DNA TGTGCCTGGAGTGTACACGGGGGGGAGACCCAGTACTTC. Translating gives CAWSVHGGETQYF.

The chain employs TRBV7-7 and TRBJ1-3, with a tentative D call TRBD1 (5 bases). Germline V gene sequence: CDR1 SSHAT, CDR2 FNYEAQ (reference sequence). The CDR3 spans 13 residues. V lost 5 bases and J lost 4, with 9 bases in between. DNA of the CDR3: TGTGCCAGCAGCCCAGGGTCGGGAAACACCATATATTTT. The encoded protein is CASSPGSGNTIYF.